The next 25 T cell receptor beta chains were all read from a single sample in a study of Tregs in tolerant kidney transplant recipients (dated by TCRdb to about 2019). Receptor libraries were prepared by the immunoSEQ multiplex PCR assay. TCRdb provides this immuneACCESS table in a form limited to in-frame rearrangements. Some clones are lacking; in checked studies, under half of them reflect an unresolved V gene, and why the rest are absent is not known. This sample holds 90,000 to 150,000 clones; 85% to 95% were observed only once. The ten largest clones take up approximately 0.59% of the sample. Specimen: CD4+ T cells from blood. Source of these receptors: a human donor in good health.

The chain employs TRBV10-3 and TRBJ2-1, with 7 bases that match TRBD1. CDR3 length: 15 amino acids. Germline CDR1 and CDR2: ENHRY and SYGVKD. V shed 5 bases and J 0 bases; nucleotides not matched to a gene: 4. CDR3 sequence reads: CAISNRDSSYNEQFF. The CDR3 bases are TGTGCCATCAGTAACCGGGACAGCTCCTACAATGAGCAGTTCTTC.

The CDR3 nucleotides read TGTGCCAGCTCACCACAGGGTTTGGGCAATCAGCCCCAGCATTTT. This codes for CASSPQGLGNQPQHF. The chain uses TRBV18 and TRBJ1-5; D ambiguous. The germline CDR1 and CDR2 sequences are KGHSH and LQKENI. The CDR3 is made up of 15 amino acids. The ends were cut back, 1 base at V and 2 bases at J, with 9 bases in the middle.

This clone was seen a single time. The CDR3 loop is CASSYKAWDGYTF. The CDR3 region has the DNA TGTGCCAGCAGTTACAAGGCGTGGGATGGCTACACCTTC. The rearrangement joins TRBV6-5 to TRBJ1-2; the D is unclear. The CDR3 is made up of 13 amino acids. Germline values: CDR1 MNHEY, CDR2 SVGAGI. V lost 2 bases and J 6 bases, leaving 10 bases between the germline ends.

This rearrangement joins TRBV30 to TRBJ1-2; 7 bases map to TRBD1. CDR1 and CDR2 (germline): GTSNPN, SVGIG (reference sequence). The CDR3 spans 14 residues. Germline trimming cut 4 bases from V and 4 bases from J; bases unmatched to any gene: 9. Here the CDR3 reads CAWIAGRGSYGYTF. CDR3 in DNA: TGTGCCTGGATAGCGGGCAGGGGGAGCTATGGCTACACCTTC.

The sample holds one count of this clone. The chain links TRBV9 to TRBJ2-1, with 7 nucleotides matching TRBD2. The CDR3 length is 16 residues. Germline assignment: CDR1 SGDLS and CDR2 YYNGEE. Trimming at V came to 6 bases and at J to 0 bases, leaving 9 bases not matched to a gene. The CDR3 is CASTAVGRSSYNEQFF. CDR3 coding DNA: TGTGCCAGCACCGCGGTCGGGAGGAGCTCCTACAATGAGCAGTTCTTC.

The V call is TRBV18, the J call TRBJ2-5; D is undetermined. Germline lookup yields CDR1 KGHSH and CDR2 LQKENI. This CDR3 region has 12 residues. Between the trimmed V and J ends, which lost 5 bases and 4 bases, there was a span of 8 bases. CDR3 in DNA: TGTGCCAGCTCAGATTTACGAGAGACCCAGTACTTC. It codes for CASSDLRETQYF.

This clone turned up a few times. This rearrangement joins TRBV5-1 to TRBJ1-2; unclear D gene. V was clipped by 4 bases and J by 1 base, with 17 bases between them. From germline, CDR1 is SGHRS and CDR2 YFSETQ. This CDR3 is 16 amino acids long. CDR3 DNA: TGCGCCAGCAGCCTCCCGGCGGGAGGAAATAACTATGGCTACACCTTC. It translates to CASSLPAGGNNYGYTF.

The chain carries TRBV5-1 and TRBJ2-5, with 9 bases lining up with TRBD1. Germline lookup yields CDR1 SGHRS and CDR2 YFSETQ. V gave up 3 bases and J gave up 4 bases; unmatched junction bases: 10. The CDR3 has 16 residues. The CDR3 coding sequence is TGCGCCAGCAGCTGGGAGGGACAGGGTTTTGGAGAGACCCAGTACTTC. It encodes CASSWEGQGFGETQYF.

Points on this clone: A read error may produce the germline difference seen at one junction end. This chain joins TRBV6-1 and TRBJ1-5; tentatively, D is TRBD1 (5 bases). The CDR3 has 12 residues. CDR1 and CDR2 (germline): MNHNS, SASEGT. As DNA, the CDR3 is TGTGCCTCCAGTGAGGGACTTTTTCATAGGGATTTT. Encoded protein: CASSEGLFHRDF.

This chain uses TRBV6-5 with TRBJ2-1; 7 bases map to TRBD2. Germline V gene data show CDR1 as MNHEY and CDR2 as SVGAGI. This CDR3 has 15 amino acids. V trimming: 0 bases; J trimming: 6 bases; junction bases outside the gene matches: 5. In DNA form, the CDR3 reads TGTGCCAGCAGTTACTCGGGAGGGCCCGGCAATGAGCAGTTCTTC. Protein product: CASSYSGGPGNEQFF.

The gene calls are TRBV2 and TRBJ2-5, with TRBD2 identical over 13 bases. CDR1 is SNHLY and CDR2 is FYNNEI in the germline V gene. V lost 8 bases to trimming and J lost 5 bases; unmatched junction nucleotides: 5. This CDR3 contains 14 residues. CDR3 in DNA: TGTGCCAGCGGGGGACTAGCGGGGTTGGAGACCCAGTACTTC. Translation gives CASGGLAGLETQYF.

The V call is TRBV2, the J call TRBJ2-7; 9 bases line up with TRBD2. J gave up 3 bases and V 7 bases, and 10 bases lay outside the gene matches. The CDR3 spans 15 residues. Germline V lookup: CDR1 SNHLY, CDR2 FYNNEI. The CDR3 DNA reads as TGTGCCAGCACCTTAAGGCCTAGCGGGAACTACGAGCAGTACTTC. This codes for CASTLRPSGNYEQYF.

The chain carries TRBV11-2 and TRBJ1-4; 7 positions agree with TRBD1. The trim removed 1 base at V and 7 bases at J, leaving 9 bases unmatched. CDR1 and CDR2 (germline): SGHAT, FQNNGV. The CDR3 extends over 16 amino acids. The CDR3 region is CASSLGGQPRGEKLFF. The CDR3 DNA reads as TGTGCCAGCAGCTTAGGGGGACAGCCTCGGGGTGAAAAACTGTTTTTT.

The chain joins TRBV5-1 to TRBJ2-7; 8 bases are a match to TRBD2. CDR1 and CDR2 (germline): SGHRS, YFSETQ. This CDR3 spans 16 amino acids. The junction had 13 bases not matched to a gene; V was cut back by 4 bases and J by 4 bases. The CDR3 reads CASSPGESGRIYEQYF. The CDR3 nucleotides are TGCGCCAGCAGCCCCGGAGAGAGCGGGAGAATTTACGAGCAGTACTTC.

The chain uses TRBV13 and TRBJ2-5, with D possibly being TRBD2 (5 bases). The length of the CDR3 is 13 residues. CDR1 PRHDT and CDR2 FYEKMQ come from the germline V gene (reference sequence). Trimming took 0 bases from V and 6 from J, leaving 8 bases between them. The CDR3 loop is CASSLGTRKTQYF. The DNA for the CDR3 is TGTGCCAGCAGCTTAGGAACTAGGAAGACCCAGTACTTC. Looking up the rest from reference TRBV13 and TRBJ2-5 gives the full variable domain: AAGVIQSPRHLIKEKRETATLKCYPIPRHDTVYWYQQGPGQDPQFLISFYEKMQSDKGSIPDRFSAQQFSDYHSELNMSSLELGDSALYFCASSLGTRKTQYFGPGTRLLVL.

The CDR3 DNA reads as TGTGCCAGCAGTTTGTTACCCAATCAGCCCCAGCATTTT. This sequence encodes CASSLLPNQPQHF. The rearrangement links TRBV6-5 to TRBJ1-5; no clear D gene. The germline V gene encodes CDR1 MNHEY and CDR2 SVGAGI. The CDR3 is 13 amino acids. V lost 4 bases to trimming and J lost 3 bases, with 7 bases between them.

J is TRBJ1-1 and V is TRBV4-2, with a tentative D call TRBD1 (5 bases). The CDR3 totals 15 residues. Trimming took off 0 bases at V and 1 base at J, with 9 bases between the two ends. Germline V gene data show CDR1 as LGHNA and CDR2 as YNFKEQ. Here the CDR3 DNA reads TGTGCCAGCAGCCAAGATGGGCAGGGGAACACTGAAGCTTTCTTT. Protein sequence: CASSQDGQGNTEAFF.

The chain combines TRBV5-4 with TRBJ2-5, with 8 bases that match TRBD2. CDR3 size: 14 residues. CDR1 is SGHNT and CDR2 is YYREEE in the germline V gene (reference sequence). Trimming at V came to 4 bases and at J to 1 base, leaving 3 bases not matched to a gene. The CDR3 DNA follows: TGTGCCAGCAGCCCTACTAGCGGCCAAGAGACCCAGTACTTC. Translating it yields CASSPTSGQETQYF. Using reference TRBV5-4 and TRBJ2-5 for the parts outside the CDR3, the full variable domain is ETGVTQSPTHLIKTRGQQVTLRCSSQSGHNTVSWYQQALGQGPQFIFQYYREEENGRGNFPPRFSGLQFPNYSSELNVNALELDDSALYLCASSPTSGQETQYFGPGTRLLVL.

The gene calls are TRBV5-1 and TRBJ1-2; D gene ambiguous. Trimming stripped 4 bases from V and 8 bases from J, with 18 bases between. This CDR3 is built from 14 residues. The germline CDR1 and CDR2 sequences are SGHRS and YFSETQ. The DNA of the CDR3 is TGCGCCAGCAGCCCTGGGATGGAATCCGGCGGCTACACCTTC. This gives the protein CASSPGMESGGYTF.

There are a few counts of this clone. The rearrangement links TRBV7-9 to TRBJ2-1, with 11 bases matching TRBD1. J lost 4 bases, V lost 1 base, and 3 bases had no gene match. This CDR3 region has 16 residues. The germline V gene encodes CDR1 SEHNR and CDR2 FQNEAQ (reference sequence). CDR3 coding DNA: TGTGCCAGCAGCTTAGGGACAGGGGGCGGGTACAATGAGCAGTTCTTC. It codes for CASSLGTGGGYNEQFF.

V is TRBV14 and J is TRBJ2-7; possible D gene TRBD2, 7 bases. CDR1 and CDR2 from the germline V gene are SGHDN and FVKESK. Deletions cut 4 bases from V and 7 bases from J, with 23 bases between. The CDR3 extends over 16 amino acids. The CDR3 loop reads CASSPLPPRGAGEQYF. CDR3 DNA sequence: TGTGCCAGCAGCCCCCTCCCCCCCCGGGGGGCGGGTGAGCAGTACTTC.

CDR3 nucleotide sequence: TGTGCCAGCAGAGGACTAGCGGAAAATTACGAGCAGTACTTC. Translation gives CASRGLAENYEQYF. V usage is TRBV2 and J usage is TRBJ2-7; 10 positions agree with TRBD2. Trimming cost V 6 bases and J 4 bases; bases outside gene matches: 6. Per germline, CDR1 SNHLY and CDR2 FYNNEI. The CDR3 extends over 14 amino acids.

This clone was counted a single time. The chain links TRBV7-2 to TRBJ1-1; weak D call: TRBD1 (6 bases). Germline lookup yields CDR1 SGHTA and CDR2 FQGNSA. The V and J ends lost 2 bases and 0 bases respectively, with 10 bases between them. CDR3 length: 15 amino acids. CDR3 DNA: TGTGCCAGCAGCTTACTGGGGGCGCTGAACACTGAAGCTTTCTTT. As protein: CASSLLGALNTEAFF. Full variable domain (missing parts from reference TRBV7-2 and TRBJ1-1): GAGVSQSPSNKVTEKGKDVELRCDPISGHTALYWYRQSLGQGLEFLIYFQGNSAPDKSGLPSDRFSAERTGGSVSTLTIQRTQQEDSAVYLCASSLLGALNTEAFFGQGTRLTVV.

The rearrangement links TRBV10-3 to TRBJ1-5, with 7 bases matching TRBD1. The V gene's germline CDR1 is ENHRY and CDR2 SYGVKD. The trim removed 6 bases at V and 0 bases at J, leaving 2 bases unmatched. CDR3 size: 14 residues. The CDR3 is CAISQGDSNQPQHF. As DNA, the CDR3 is TGTGCCATCAGCCAGGGGGATAGCAATCAGCCCCAGCATTTT.

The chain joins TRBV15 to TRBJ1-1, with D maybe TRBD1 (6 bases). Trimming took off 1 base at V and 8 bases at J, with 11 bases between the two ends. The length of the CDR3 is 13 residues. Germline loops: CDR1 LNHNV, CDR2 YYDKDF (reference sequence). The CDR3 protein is CATSRAVGTEAFF. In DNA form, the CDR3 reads TGTGCCACCAGCAGAGCCGTGGGGACAGAAGCTTTCTTT. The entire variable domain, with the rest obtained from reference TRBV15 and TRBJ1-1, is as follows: DAMVIQNPRYQVTQFGKPVTLSCSQTLNHNVMYWYQQKSSQAPKLLFHYYDKDFNNEADTPDNFQSRRPNTSFCFLDIRSPGLGDTAMYLCATSRAVGTEAFFGQGTRLTVV.